The entry below describes one T cell receptor (beta chain). Its binding antigen is unknown. Per-base qualities were not stored, and no clone one base away is much larger. These data come from a study of shared clonotypes between healthy human individuals (dated by TCRdb to 2019 to 2021). For the wider study: The cohort included three men and a couple of women between 18 and 49 years of age. For each donor, three plates each were used for CD4 naive and CD4 memory, two plates were used for CD8 naive, and one plate was used for CD8 memory. To increase sequencing depth and limit assay-specific biases, TCR repertoire library preparation and sequencing were carried out by different laboratories using diverse techniques. To estimate repertoire size and how much clonotypes are shared between individuals, the study performed deep sequencing of blood TCR repertoires from 4 to 6 healthy adults. Per donor, leukapheresis produced somewhere between about 0.94 and 9.5 billion PBMCs.

Donors were healthy HIV-negative adults with no recently reported acute infections or vaccinations. Every donor was a Caucasian adult living in Nashville, Tennessee, USA. CD4+ T cells were enriched by magnetic negative selection; naive cells were then positively selected on CD45RA, and the negative fraction formed the memory subset. After blood collection by leukapheresis, PBMCs were isolated using Ficoll-Histopaque density gradient centrifugation and then cryopreserved in the vapor phase of liquid nitrogen. Analytical flow cytometry was used to check the purity and quantity of each magnetically sorted T cell population. Genomic DNA was isolated from every sorted fraction and measured by UV absorbance on a Nanodrop 2000c. Here is what the overall study found, with its caveats: The small number of donors limited the genetic and exposure-history diversity represented. Approximately 5% of naive CD4, 3% to 3.5% of naive CD8, approximately 2% of memory CD4, and about 0.4% of memory CD8 clonotypes were shared across four donors. Sampling was restricted to blood, and TCR repertoires in tissue are likely to differ from TCR repertoires in blood. Larger estimated clonotype richness was generally found for naive subsets than for memory subsets. Pairwise subsampling led to the expectation that sequencing depth would affect the degree of clonotype sharing among donors. Compared with non-shared clonotypes, the clonotypes found in all four sorted-subset donors had higher generation probabilities. Rarefaction of sorted-subset datasets indicated incomplete sequencing despite the large sequencing depth.

Using the deep immunoSEQ assay, TCR CDR3 regions were amplified from genomic DNA by multiplex PCR. Extracted genomic DNA from each cell subset was distributed evenly across all wells of several immunoSEQ 96-well plates, and each plate was treated as a replicate. For sorted subsets, approximately 200 ng of genomic DNA, equivalent to 25,000 to 35,000 T cell genomes, went into each replicate PCR. Purified libraries were quantified with a Qubit 3.0 fluorometer, sized on a Bioanalyzer 2100, and re-quantified with the KAPA Library Quantification kit. Every immunoSEQ 96-well plate was sequenced on a separate single-read 150-cycle Illumina NextSeq 550 flow cell. The study's processing was this. Because the immunoSEQ output held only junctional sequences and lacked quality scores, the filtering could not match the filtering applied to full-length reads. To assign V/J genes and CDR3, sequences were annotated against IMGT germline references using PyIR, a Python wrapper for IgBLAST v1.9. Reads were filtered out if the reads had weak V/J assignments (E-value above 1e-6), no CDR3, stop codons, out-of-frame junctions, or ambiguous translated residues. V3J clonotypes were defined by identical inferred V gene, J gene, and CDR3 amino acid sequence. Percentage overlap between repertoires was calculated by dividing the number of shared unique clonotypes by the size of the smaller repertoire. RTK rarefaction, the Chao1 estimator, and Recon v2.1 estimates of unobserved clonotypes were used to assess repertoire richness. Generation probabilities for all TCRbeta clonotypes obtained by the gDNA method from a handful of donors were computed using OLGA. As stored in TCRdb, this immuneACCESS dataset retains in-frame rearrangements with V and J assigned. A fraction of the clones does not appear; measured against another copy, unresolved V genes explain less than half of the discrepancy, and the remainder lacks a known reason. V and J calls and clone size come straight from that table; D and trimming were deduced from the DNA. For this sample the table gives 170,000 or so clones, of which around 63% were detected only once. The top ten clones comprise around 9.3% of the sample.

V lost 1 base and J lost 2 bases; the stretch between them is 6 bases long. CDR3 length: 13 amino acids, cysteine to phenylalanine. Here the CDR3 DNA is all that survives: 39 bases in frame from base 1. In the germline V gene, CDR1 corresponds to SGHDN and CDR2 to FVKESK. This clonotype originated in a man aged 25-40 years in good health. The sequenced material came from memory CD4+ T cells sorted from blood. Per the publication, the cell subset or site label means: CD45RA-negative fraction. The chain uses TRBV14 and TRBJ2-7, with the D gene call left open. The nucleotides read TGTGCCAGCAGCCAAGTTCTAGCCTACGAGCAGTACTTC. Its translation reads: CASSQVLAYEQYF.